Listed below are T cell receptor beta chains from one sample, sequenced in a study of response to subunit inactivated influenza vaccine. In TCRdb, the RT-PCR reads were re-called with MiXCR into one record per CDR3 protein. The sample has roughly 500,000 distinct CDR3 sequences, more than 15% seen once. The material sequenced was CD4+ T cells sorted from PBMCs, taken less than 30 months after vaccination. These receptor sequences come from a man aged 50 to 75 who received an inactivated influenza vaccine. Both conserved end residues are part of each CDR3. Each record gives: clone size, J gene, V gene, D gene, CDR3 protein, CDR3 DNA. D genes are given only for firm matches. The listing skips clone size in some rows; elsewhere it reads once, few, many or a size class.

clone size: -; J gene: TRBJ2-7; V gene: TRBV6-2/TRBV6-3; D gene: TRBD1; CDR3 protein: CASRPPGQSSYEQYF; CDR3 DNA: TGTGCCAGCAGACCCCCGGGACAGAGCTCCTACGAGCAGTACTTC
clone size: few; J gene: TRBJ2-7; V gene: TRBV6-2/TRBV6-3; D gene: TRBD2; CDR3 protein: CASTGLAGGPAYEQYF; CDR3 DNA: TGTGCCAGCACTGGACTAGCGGGAGGGCCTGCATACGAGCAGTACTTC
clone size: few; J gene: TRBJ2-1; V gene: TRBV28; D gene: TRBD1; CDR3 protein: CASKRLGTGYHEQFF; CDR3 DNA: TGTGCCAGCAAGCGTTTGGGGACAGGGTACCATGAGCAGTTCTTC
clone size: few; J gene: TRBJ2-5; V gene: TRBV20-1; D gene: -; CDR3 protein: CSARDRGPPTGTQYF; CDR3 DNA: TGCAGTGCTAGAGATAGAGGCCCCCCCACGGGGACCCAGTACTTC
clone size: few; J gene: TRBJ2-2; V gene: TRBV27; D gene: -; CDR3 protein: CASSFWRTGELFF; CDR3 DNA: TGTGCCAGCAGTTTTTGGCGGACCGGGGAGCTGTTTTTT
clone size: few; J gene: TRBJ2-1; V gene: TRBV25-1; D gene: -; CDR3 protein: CASRGAGGPNNEQFF; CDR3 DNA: TGTGCCAGCAGGGGAGCAGGGGGGCCAAACAATGAGCAGTTCTTC
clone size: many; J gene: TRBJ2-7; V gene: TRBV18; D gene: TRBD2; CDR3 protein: CASSPGLAGYYEQYF; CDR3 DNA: TGTGCCAGCTCCCCCGGACTAGCGGGGTACTACGAGCAGTACTTC
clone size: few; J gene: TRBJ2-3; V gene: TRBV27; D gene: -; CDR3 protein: CASSLHRPSTDTQYF; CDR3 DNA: TGTGCCAGCAGTTTACACAGGCCTAGCACAGATACGCAGTATTTT
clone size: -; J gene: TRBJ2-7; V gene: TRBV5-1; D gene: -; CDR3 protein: CASSLAPTTGSYREQYF; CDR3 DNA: TGCGCCAGCAGCTTGGCCCCCACAACAGGAAGTTACCGCGAGCAGTACTTC
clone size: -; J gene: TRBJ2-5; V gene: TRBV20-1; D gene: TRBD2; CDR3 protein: CSAGLGTSGKETQYF; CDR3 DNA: TGCAGTGCTGGCCTCGGCACTAGCGGAAAAGAGACCCAGTACTTC
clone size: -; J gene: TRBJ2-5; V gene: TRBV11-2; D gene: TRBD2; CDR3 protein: CASRGLAQETQYF; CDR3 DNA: TGTGCCAGCAGGGGACTAGCCCAAGAGACCCAGTACTTC
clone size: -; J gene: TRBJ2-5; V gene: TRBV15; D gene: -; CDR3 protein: CATSRSGQETQYF; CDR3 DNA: TGTGCCACCAGCAGATCGGGGCAGGAGACCCAGTACTTC
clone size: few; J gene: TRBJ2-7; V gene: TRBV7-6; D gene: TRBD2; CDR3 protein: CASSRGTSRDEQYF; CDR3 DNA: TGTGCCAGCAGCCGAGGGACTAGTCGGGACGAGCAGTACTTC
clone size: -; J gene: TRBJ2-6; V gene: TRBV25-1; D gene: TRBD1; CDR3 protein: CASSESTGNYGANVLTF; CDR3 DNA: TGTGCCAGCAGTGAATCGACAGGGAACTATGGGGCCAACGTCCTGACTTTC
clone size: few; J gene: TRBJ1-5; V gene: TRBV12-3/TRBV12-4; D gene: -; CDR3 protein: CASSLISPQPQHF; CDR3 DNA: TGTGCCAGCAGCCTGATATCCCCTCAGCCCCAGCATTTT
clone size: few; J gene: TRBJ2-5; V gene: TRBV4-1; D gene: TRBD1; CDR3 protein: CASSYPGQRETQYF; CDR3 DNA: TGCGCCAGCAGCTACCCGGGACAGCGAGAGACCCAGTACTTC
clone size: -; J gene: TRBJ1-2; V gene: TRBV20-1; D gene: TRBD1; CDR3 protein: CSARDRRTGASGYTF; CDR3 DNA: TGCAGTGCTAGAGATAGACGGACAGGGGCCAGTGGCTACACCTTC
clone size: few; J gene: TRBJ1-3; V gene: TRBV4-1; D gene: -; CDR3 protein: CASSQAAAGNTIYF; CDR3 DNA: TGCGCCAGCAGCCAAGCGGCGGCTGGAAACACCATATATTTT
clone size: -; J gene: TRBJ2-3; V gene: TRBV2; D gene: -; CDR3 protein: CASSEEDTQYF; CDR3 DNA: TGTGCCAGCAGTGAGGAAGATACGCAGTATTTT
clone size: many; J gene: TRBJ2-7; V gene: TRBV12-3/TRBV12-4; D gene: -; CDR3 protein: CASSLSPRRSEQYF; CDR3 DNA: TGTGCCAGCAGTTTATCTCCCAGGAGGTCCGAGCAGTACTTC
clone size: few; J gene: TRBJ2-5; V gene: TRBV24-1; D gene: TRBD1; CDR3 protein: CATSDRGQGRSETQYF; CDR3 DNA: TGTGCCACCAGTGACCGGGGACAGGGACGCTCAGAGACCCAGTACTTC
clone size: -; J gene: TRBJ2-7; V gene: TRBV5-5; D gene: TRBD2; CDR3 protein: CASSLGLAEYEQYF; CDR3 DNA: TGTGCCAGCAGCTTGGGGCTAGCGGAATACGAGCAGTACTTC
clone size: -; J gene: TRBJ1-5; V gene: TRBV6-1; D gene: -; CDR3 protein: CASKGGAGNQPQHF; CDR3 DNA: TGTGCCAGCAAGGGGGGGGCCGGCAATCAGCCCCAGCATTTT
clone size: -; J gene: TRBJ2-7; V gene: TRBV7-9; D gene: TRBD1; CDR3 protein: CASSLALGQGIRDEQYF; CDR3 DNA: TGTGCCAGCAGCTTAGCGCTGGGACAGGGCATCAGAGACGAGCAGTACTTC
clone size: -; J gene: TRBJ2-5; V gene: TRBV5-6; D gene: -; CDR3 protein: CASRTLVANQETQYF; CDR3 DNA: TGTGCCAGCCGAACCCTCGTAGCAAACCAAGAGACCCAGTACTTC
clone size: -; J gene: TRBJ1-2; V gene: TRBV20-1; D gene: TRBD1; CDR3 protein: CSARRTGGNYGYTF; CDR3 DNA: TGCAGTGCTAGGAGGACAGGGGGCAACTATGGCTACACCTTC
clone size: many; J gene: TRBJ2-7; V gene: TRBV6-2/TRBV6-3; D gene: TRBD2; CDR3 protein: CASRILAGTSGSSYEQYF; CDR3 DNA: TGTGCCAGCAGAATCCTCGCCGGGACTAGCGGTAGCTCCTACGAGCAGTACTTC
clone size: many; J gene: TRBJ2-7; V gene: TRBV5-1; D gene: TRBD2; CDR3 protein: CASSLVASGNYEQYF; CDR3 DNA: TGCGCCAGCAGCTTGGTGGCTAGCGGGAACTACGAGCAGTACTTC
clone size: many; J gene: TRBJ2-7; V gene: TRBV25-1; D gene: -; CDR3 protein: CATTGHFYEQYF; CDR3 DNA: TGTGCCACTACGGGACACTTCTACGAGCAGTACTTC
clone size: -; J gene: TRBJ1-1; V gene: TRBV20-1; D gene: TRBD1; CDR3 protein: CSAPPGTANTEAFF; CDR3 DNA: TGCAGTGCACCCCCGGGGACAGCGAACACTGAAGCTTTCTTT
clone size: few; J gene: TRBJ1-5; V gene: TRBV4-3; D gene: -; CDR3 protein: CASRAPETPQHF; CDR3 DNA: TGCGCCAGCAGGGCCCCGGAGACGCCCCAGCATTTT
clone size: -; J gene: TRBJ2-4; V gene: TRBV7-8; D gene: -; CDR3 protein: CSSSDKNIQYF; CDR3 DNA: TGTTCCAGCAGCGATAAAAACATTCAGTACTTC
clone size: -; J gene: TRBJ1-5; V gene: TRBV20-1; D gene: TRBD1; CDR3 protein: CSARPGTGFRQPQHF; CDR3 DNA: TGCAGTGCTCGTCCCGGGACAGGGTTTCGGCAGCCCCAGCATTTT
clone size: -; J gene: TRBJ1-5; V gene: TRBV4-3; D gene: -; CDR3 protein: CASSQDSTRGNQPQHF; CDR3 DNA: TGCGCCAGCAGCCAAGATAGCACACGGGGCAATCAGCCCCAGCATTTT
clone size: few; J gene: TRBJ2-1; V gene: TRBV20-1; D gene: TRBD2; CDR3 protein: CSAPLAGSWNEQFF; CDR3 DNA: TGCAGTGCTCCCCTAGCGGGGTCCTGGAATGAGCAGTTCTTC
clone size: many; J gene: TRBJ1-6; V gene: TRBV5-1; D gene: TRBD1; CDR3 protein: CASSPTGGDSPLHF; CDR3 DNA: TGCGCCAGCAGCCCGACAGGGGGCGATTCACCCCTCCACTTT
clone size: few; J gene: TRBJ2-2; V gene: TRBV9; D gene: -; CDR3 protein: CASSVDPYTGELFF; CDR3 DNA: TGTGCCAGCAGCGTAGATCCTTACACCGGGGAGCTGTTTTTT
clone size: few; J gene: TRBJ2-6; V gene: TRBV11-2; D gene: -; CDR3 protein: CASSPRTSYGLKPSGANVLTF; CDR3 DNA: TGTGCCAGCAGCCCACGGACAAGTTACGGGTTAAAACCCTCTGGGGCCAACGTCCTGACTTTC
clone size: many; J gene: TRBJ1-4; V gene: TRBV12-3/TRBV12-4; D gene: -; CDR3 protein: CASSLGLREKLFF; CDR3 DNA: TGTGCCAGCAGCTTAGGGCTTAGGGAAAAACTGTTTTTT